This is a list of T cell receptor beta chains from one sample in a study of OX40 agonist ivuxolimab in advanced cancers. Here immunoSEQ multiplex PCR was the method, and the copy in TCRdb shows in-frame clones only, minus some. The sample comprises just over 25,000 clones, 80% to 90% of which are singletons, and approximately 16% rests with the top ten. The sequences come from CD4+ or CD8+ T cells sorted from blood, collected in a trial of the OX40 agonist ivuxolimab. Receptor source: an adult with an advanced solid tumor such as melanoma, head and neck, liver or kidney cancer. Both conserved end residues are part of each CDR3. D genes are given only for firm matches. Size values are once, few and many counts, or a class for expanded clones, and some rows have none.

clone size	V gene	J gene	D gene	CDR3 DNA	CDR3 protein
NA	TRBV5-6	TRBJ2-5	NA	TGTGCCAGCAGCTTGGCGGGTGGAAGGCGTCGTAGAGAGACCCAGTACTTC	CASSLAGGRRRRETQYF
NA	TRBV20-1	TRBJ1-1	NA	TGCAGTGCTCAAAGGGGGGGTGAAGCTTTCTTT	CSAQRGGEAFF
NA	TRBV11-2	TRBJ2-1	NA	TGTGCCAGCAGCACGGGTAGTGAGCAGTTCTTC	CASSTGSEQFF
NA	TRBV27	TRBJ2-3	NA	TGTGCCAGCAGCCCAGGGTTGGATACGCAGTATTTT	CASSPGLDTQYF
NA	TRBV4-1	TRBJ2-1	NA	TGCGCCAGCAGCCTAAGCCTGGCCGGGAATGAGCAGTTCTTC	CASSLSLAGNEQFF
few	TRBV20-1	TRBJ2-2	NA	TGCAGTGCCCTTGGGCGGGAGCTGTTTTTT	CSALGRELFF
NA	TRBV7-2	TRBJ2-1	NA	TGTGCCAGCAGCGCCCTATGGCGGGCAGCCTACAATGAGCAGTTCTTC	CASSALWRAAYNEQFF
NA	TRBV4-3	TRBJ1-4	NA	TGCGCCAGCAGCCAAGGCCGGGGGGTGGATGAAAAACTGTTTTTT	CASSQGRGVDEKLFF
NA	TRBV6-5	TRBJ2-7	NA	TGTGCCAGCAGGACACAGGGTTGGCAGTACTTC	CASRTQGWQYF
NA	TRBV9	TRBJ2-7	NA	TGTGCCAGCAGCCCCCGTAAGGGTCCCTACGAGCAGTACTTC	CASSPRKGPYEQYF
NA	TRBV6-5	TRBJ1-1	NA	TGTGCCAGCAGTTACTTCCAGAACACTGAAGCTTTCTTT	CASSYFQNTEAFF
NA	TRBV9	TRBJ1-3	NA	TGTGCCAGCGGCGACGGGGGCCGCTCTGGAAACACCATATATTTT	CASGDGGRSGNTIYF
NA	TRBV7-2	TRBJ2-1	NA	TGTGCCAGCGGATGGGGTTATGAGCAGTTCTTC	CASGWGYEQFF
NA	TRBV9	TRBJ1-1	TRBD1	TGTGCCAGCAGCGTAGTAGGGACAGGGCTTGAAGCTTTCTTT	CASSVVGTGLEAFF
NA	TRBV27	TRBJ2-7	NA	TGTGCCAGCAACGACGGGCCAGGCTACGAGCAGTACTTC	CASNDGPGYEQYF
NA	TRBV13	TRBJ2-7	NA	TGTGCCAGCAGCTTACAGGGTGTCGAGCAGTACTTC	CASSLQGVEQYF
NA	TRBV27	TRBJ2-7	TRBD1	TGTGCCAGCAGCCCCAAGCAAGGGGGCCCCTACGAGCAGTACTTC	CASSPKQGGPYEQYF
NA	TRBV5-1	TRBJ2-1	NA	TGCGCCAGCAGCTCATCGAGTAATAGGGACGAGAAGTGGGGTGAGCAGTTCTTC	CASSSSSNRDEKWGEQFF
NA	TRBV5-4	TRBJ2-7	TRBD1	TGTGCCAGCAGCTTTTTACAGGGGGCGAACGAGCAGTACTTC	CASSFLQGANEQYF
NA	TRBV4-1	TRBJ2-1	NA	TGCGCCAGCAGCCAAGATCCGCCGAGGGTGGGTGAGCAGTTCTTC	CASSQDPPRVGEQFF
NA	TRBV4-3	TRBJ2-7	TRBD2	TGCGCCAGCAGCCAAACTAGCGGGGGTTACGAGCAGTACTTC	CASSQTSGGYEQYF
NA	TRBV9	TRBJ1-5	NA	TGTGCCAGCAGCGTAGACGTAAACAATCAGCCCCAGCATTTT	CASSVDVNNQPQHF
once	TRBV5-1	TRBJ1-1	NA	TGCGCCAGCAGGCCCGTAACGATTACGAGGGCTGAAGCTTTCTTT	CASRPVTITRAEAFF
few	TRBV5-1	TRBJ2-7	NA	TGCGCCAGCAGCTTGGCCGGCAGGGTCGGCGAGCAGTACTTC	CASSLAGRVGEQYF
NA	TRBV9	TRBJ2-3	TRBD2	TGTGCCAGCAGCGTAGTTAGCGGGGGGGCCGCGGATACGCAGTATTTT	CASSVVSGGAADTQYF
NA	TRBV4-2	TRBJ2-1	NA	TGTGCCAGCAGCCGTTCGACAGGCTTCTACAATGAGCAGTTCTTC	CASSRSTGFYNEQFF
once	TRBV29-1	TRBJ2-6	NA	TGCAGCGTTGAAGGTAGCAGGGGAGCTGGGGCCAACGTCCTGACTTTC	CSVEGSRGAGANVLTF
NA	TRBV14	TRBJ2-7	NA	TGTGCCAGCAGCCATGGGTCTCTATTCTACGAGCAGTACTTC	CASSHGSLFYEQYF
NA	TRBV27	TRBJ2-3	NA	TGTGCCAGCAGTCCCAAGTGGGGGCGGACAGATACGCAGTATTTT	CASSPKWGRTDTQYF